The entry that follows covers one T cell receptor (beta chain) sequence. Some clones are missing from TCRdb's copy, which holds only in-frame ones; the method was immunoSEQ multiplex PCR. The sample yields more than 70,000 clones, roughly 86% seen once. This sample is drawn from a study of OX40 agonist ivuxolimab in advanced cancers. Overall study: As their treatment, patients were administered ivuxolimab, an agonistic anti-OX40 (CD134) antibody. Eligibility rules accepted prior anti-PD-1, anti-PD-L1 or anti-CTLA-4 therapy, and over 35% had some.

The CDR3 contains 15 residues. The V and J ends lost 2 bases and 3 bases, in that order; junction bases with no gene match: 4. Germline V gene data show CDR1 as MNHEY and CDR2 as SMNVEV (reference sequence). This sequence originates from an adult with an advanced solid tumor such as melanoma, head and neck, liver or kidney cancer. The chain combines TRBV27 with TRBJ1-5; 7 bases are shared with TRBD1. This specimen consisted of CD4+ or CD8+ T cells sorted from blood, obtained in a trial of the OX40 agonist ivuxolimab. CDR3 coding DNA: TGTGCCAGCAGTTTACTAGGGACAGTCAATCAGCCCCAGCATTTT. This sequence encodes CASSLLGTVNQPQHF.